In its sample, the clone carrying this T cell receptor beta chain was seen a few times. Its target is not known. Sorting was used to obtain naive CD8 T cells (CD8+CD4-CCR7+CD45RA+). Generation of bulk TCR libraries relied on previously described methods and listed TCR primers. TCRdb re-called the PCR reads with MiXCR, one entry per CDR3 protein. Of more than 450,000 distinct CDR3 sequences in the sample, about 25% were seen once. These data are taken from a study of molecular identifiers for immune sequencing clone quantification. Study-wide findings and caveats: Jurkat TCR RNA spiked in from one cell (amid roughly 970,000 naive cells) was reportedly detectable. In cases of identical TCR molecules sharing a barcode, highly expanded clone sizes could be underestimated.

Sequences were obtained from naive CD8+ T cells from blood, with Jurkat cell RNA spiked in. As to subset: FACS-sorted CD8+CD4-CCR7+CD45RA+ naive T cells. The source of this sequence is a human donor in good health. Some libraries in this study had Jurkat cell RNA spiked in.

The CDR3 sequence: CATSGPSEPAGINEQFF. The CDR3 bases are TGTGCCACCAGTGGTCCCAGTGAGCCAGCGGGGATCAATGAGCAGTTCTTC. The chain couples TRBV24-1 to TRBJ2-1; 7 bases are a match to TRBD2. The CDR3 loop spans 17 amino acids. The V and J ends lost 5 bases and 6 bases, in that order; junction bases with no gene match: 15. CDR1 is KGHDR and CDR2 is SFDVKD in the germline V gene.